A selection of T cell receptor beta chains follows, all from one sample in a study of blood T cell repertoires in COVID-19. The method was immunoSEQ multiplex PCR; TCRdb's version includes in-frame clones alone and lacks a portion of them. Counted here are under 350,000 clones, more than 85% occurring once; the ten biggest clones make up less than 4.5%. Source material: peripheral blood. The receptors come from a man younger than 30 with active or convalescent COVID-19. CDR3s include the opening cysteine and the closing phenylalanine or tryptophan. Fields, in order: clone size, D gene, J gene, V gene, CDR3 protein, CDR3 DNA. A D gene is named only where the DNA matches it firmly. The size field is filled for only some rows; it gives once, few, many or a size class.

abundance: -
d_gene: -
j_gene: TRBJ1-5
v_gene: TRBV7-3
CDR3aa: CASSLTGHNQPQHF
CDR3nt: TGTGCCAGCAGCTTAACAGGACACAATCAGCCCCAGCATTTT

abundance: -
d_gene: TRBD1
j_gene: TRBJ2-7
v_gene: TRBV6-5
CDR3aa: CASSYTGQTHEQYF
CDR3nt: TGTGCCAGCAGTTATACGGGACAGACCCACGAGCAGTACTTC

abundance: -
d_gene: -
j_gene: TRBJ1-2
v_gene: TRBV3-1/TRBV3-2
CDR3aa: CASSQGHNYGYTF
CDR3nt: TGTGCCAGCAGCCAAGGACACAACTATGGCTACACCTTC

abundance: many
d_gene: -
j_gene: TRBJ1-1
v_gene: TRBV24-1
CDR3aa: CATSPWDIGGTEAFF
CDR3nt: TGTGCCACCAGCCCATGGGACATTGGGGGAACTGAAGCTTTCTTT

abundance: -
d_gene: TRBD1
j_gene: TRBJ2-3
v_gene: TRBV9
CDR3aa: CASSILDRPDTQYF
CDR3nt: TGTGCCAGCAGCATCTTGGACAGGCCAGATACGCAGTATTTT

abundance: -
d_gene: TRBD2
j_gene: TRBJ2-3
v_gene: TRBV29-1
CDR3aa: CSVREFGGANTDTQYF
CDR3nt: TGCAGCGTTCGGGAATTCGGGGGGGCTAACACAGATACGCAGTATTTT

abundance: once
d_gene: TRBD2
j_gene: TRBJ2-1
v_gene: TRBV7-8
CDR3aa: CASSFEGLARYNEQFF
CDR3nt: TGTGCCAGCAGCTTCGAAGGACTAGCGCGCTACAATGAGCAGTTCTTC

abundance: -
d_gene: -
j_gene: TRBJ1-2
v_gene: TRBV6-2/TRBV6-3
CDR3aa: CASSTQGGGYTF
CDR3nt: TGTGCCAGCAGTACTCAGGGCGGCGGCTACACCTTC

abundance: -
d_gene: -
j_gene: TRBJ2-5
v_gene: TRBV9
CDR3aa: CASSVRAGQETQYF
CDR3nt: TGTGCCAGCAGCGTGAGAGCGGGCCAAGAGACCCAGTACTTC

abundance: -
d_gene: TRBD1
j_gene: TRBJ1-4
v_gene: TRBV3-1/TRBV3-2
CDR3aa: CASSLSTGGGEKLFF
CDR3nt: TGTGCCAGCAGCCTCTCGACAGGGGGGGGAGAAAAACTGTTTTTT